The entry that follows covers one T cell receptor (beta chain) sequence. The antigen is not known. CDR1 is MNHEY and CDR2 is SVGEGT in the germline V gene. The CDR3 has 20 residues. J was trimmed by 2 bases and V by 5 bases; bases with no gene match: 21. TCRdb ran MiXCR on the 5' RACE reads and lists one entry per CDR3 protein. The table records 500,000 to 650,000 distinct CDR3 sequences, 17% of them present only once. The sample originates from a study of T cells after yellow fever vaccination. For the study at large: Fractions with few cells were prepared using SMART-Seq v4 Ultra Low Input. Study results and limitations: Few clonotypes appeared in both CD4 and CD8 compartments.

This TCR was sampled from a man aged 18 to 30 who received the YFV17D yellow fever vaccine. The genes are TRBV6-2 or TRBV6-3 and TRBJ2-3; 8 bases are a match to TRBD2. Sequencing was performed on PBMCs, taken about 5 days after the first yellow fever vaccination. The CDR3 sequence: CASSRFNRGGLGILTDTQYF. Written as DNA, the CDR3 is TGTGCCAGCAGTCGCTTTAACCGGGGGGGCCTCGGTATTCTCACAGATACGCAGTATTTT.